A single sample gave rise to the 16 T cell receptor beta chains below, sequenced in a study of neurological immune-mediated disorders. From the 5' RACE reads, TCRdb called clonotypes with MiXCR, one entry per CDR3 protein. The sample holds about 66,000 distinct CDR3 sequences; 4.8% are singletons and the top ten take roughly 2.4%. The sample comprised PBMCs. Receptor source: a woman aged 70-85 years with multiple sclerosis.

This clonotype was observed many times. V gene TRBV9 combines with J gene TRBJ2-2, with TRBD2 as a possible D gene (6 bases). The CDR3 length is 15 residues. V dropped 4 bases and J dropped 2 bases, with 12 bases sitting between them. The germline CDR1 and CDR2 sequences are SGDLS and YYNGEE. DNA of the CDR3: TGTGCCAGCAGCTCCGGGACTTCTAACACCGGGGAGCTGTTTTTT. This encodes CASSSGTSNTGELFF.

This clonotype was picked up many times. CDR3 residues: CASSLGAAAGNTIYF. CDR3 nucleotide sequence: TGCGCCAGCAGCCTCGGGGCCGCAGCTGGAAACACCATATATTTT. This chain links TRBV4-3 with TRBJ1-3; possibly TRBD1 for D (5 bases). CDR3 length equals 15 residues. Germline-derived CDR1 and CDR2 are LGHNA and YSLEER. V was pared by 4 bases and J by 2 bases, with 12 bases between.

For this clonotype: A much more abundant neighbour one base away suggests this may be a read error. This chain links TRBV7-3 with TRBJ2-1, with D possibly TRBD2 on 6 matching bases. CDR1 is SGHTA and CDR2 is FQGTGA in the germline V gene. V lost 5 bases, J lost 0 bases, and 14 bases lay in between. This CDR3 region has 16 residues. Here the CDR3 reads CASSPPEGSSYNEQFF. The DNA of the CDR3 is TGTGCCAGCAGCCCCCCGGAGGGAAGCTCCTACAATGAGCAGTTCTTC.

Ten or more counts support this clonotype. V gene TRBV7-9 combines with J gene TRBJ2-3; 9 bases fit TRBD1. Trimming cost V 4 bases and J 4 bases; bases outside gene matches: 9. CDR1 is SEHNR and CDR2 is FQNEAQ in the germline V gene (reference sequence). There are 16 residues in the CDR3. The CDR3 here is CASSSSTGGWADTQYF. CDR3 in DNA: TGTGCCAGCAGCTCGTCCACAGGGGGCTGGGCAGATACGCAGTATTTT. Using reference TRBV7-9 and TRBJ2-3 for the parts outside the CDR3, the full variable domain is DTGVSQNPRHKITKRGQNVTFRCDPISEHNRLYWYRQTLGQGPEFLTYFQNEAQLEKSRLLSDRFSAERPKGSFSTLEIQRTEQGDSAMYLCASSSSTGGWADTQYFGPGTRLTVL.

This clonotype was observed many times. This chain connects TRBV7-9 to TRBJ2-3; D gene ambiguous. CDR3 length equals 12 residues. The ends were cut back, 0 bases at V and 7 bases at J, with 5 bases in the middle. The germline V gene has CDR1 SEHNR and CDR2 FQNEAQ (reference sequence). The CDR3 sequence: CASSLAGNTQYF. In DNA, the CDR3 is TGTGCCAGCAGCTTAGCGGGTAATACGCAGTATTTT.

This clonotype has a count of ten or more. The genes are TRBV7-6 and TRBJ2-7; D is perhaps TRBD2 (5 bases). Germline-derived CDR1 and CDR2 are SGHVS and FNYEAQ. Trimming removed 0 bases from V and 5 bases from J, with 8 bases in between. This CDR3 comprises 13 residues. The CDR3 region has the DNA TGTGCCAGCAGCTTAGCGGGAGTGGACGAGCAGTACTTC. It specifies CASSLAGVDEQYF.

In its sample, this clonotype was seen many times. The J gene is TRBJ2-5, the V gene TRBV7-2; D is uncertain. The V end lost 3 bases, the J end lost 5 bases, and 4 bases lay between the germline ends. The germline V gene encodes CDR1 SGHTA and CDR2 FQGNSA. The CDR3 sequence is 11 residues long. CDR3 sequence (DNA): TGTGCCAGCAGCTTCGGGGAGACCCAGTACTTC. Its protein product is CASSFGETQYF.

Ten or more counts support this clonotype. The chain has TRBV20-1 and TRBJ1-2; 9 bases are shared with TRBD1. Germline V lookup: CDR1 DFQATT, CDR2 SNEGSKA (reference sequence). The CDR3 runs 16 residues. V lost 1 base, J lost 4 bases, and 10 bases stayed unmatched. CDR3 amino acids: CSARVYRGPRGYGYTF. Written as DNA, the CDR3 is TGCAGTGCTAGAGTCTACAGGGGGCCGCGAGGCTATGGCTACACCTTC.

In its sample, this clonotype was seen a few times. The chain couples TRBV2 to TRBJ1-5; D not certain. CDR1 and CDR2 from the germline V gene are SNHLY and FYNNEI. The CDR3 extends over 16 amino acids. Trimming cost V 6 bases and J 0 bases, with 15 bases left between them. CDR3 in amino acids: CASSVRPGNSNQPQHF. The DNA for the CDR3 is TGTGCCAGCAGCGTACGACCTGGGAATAGCAATCAGCCCCAGCATTTT. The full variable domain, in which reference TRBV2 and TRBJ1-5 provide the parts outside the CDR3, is EPEVTQTPSHQVTQMGQEVILRCVPISNHLYFYWYRQILGQKVEFLVSFYNNEISEKSEIFDDQFSVERPDGSNFTLKIRSTKLEDSAMYFCASSVRPGNSNQPQHFGDGTRLSIL.

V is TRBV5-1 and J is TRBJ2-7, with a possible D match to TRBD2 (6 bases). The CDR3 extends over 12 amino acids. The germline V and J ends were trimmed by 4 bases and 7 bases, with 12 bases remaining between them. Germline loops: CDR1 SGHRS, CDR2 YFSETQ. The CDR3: CASSVGTGEQYF. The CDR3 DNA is TGCGCCAGCAGCGTCGGGACTGGGGAGCAGTACTTC.

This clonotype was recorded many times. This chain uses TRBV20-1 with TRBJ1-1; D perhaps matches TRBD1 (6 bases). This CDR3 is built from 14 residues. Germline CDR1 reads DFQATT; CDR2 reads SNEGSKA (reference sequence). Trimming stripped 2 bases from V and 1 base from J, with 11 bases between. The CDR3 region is CSARSPDRNTEAFF. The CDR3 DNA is TGCAGTGCTAGATCCCCGGACAGGAACACTGAAGCTTTCTTT.

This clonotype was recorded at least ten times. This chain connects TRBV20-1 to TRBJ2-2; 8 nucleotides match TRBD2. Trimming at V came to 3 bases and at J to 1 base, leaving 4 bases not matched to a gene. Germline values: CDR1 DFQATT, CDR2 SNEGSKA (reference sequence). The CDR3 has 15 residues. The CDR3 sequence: CSASREGGNTGELFF. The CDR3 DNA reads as TGCAGTGCTAGTCGGGAGGGAGGGAACACCGGGGAGCTGTTTTTT.

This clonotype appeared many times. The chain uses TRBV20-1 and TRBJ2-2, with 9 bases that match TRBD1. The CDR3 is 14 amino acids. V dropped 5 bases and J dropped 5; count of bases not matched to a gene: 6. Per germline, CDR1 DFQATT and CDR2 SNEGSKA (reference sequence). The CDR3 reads CSASGTGKTGELFF. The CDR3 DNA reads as TGCAGTGCTTCCGGGACAGGGAAGACCGGGGAGCTGTTTTTT.

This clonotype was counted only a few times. As DNA, the CDR3 is TGTGCCATCAGTGAAGGGTCAGGGGGTAGGGAGACCCAGTACTTC. Its translation is CAISEGSGGRETQYF. This sequence joins TRBV10-3 and TRBJ2-5; 7 nucleotides line up with TRBD1. Losses at the gene ends were 3 bases for V and 5 bases for J; bases not matched to a gene: 9. CDR3 size: 15 residues. CDR1 is ENHRY, CDR2 SYGVKD, per germline.

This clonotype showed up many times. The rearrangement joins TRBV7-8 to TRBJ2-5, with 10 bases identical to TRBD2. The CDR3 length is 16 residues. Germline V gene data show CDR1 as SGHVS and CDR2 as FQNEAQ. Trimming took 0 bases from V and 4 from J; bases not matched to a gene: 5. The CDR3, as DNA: TGTGCCAGCAGCTTAGCCCGCCTAGCGGGAGTAGAGACCCAGTACTTC. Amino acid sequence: CASSLARLAGVETQYF.

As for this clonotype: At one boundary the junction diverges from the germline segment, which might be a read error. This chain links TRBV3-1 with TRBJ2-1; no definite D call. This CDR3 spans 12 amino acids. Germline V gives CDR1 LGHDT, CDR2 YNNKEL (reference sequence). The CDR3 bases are TGTGACAGCAGCAAAGTGAACAATGAGCAGTTCTTC. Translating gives CDSSKVNNEQFF.